The sequence of this T cell receptor beta chain was determined in a study of T cell clonotyping in hematopoietic cell transplantation. The method was immunoSEQ multiplex PCR; TCRdb's version includes in-frame clones alone and lacks a portion of them. Of roughly 30,000 clones listed, roughly 90% are singletons. This clonotype originated in a female patient aged 50-65 years who had an allogeneic stem cell transplant from a related donor, so the T cells may come from the graft donor. Some clones in this sample may be carry-over from other donors' samples. This specimen was PBMCs, taken 100 days after allogeneic stem cell transplant.

The CDR3 spells CASSLAPGDSQYF. The CDR3 nucleotides read TGTGCCAGCAGCTTAGCCCCAGGGGACTCGCAGTACTTC. The chain combines TRBV7-3 with TRBJ2-7, with D possibly being TRBD1 or TRBD2 (6 bases each). V lost 2 bases to trimming and J lost 9 bases, with 14 bases between them. There are 13 residues in the CDR3. Germline values: CDR1 SGHTA, CDR2 FQGTGA.